Each of the 25 T cell receptor beta chains below was sequenced from the same sample in a study of human T cells and chemical hapten exposure. TCRdb itself ran the RACE reads through MiXCR, one entry per CDR3 protein. The sample holds some 90,000 distinct CDR3 sequences; roughly 11% are singletons and the top ten take roughly 3%. Time point noted: patch test 2, 6 weeks after DPC sensitization. Treatment in this sample: therapeutic diphenylcyclopropenone sensitization with weekly scalp DPC. The specimen was whole blood, collected in connection with sensitization to the hapten diphenylcyclopropenone (DPC). The receptors come from a woman between 40 and 50 years old with alopecia areata. Some clones in this sample may be carry-over from other donors' samples.

The V and J genes are TRBV20-1 and TRBJ2-7, with D maybe TRBD2 (6 bases). The CDR3 length is 14 residues. CDR1 and CDR2 (germline): DFQATT, SNEGSKA (reference sequence). V dropped 5 bases and J dropped 0 bases, with 14 bases sitting between them. This chain's CDR3 is CSALGTLSSYEQYF. The DNA of the CDR3 is TGCAGTGCTTTGGGGACTCTAAGCTCCTACGAGCAGTACTTC.

Many counts were recorded for this clonotype. V usage is TRBV11-2 and J usage is TRBJ2-4; TRBD2 is a possible D gene (6 bases). The germline V gene has CDR1 SGHAT and CDR2 FQNNGV. The CDR3 runs 16 residues. The ends were cut back, 1 base at V and 8 bases at J, with 18 bases in the middle. The CDR3 DNA sequence: TGTGCCAGCAGCTTAGGGACTACCCTCCCCGGAGACATTCAGTACTTC. Its protein is CASSLGTTLPGDIQYF.

This clonotype was detected only a few times. The chain links TRBV29-1 to TRBJ2-5; no firm D call. The germline V and J ends were trimmed by 7 bases and 5 bases, with 8 bases remaining between them. The length of the CDR3 is 10 residues. Germline V CDR1 and CDR2: SQVTM, ANQGSEA. CDR3 sequence (DNA): TGCAGCGGCGTTGGGGAGACCCAGTACTTC. Protein product: CSGVGETQYF.

This clonotype has a handful of counts. V is TRBV6-2 or TRBV6-3 and J is TRBJ1-1, with D hard to call. Germline V gene lookup returns CDR1 MNHEY and CDR2 SVGEGT. Deletions cut 3 bases from V and 1 base from J, with 9 bases between. The CDR3 contains 14 residues. The CDR3 coding sequence is TGTGCCAGCAGTTATTTGAGTCAGAACACTGAAGCTTTCTTT. Translation gives CASSYLSQNTEAFF.

This clonotype was counted between two and nine times. The chain combines TRBV20-1 with TRBJ2-3; TRBD1 might be the D (6 bases). CDR3 length equals 17 residues. The germline V gene encodes CDR1 DFQATT and CDR2 SNEGSKA (reference sequence). Trimming took 1 base from V and 3 from J, leaving 20 bases between them. For the CDR3, the DNA is TGCAGTGCTAGAGGGTTCACTGGGGGCATGGGAACAGATACGCAGTATTTT. Its translation: CSARGFTGGMGTDTQYF.

This clonotype has only a few counts. The chain links TRBV5-1 to TRBJ2-3; D gene ambiguous. The germline V gene encodes CDR1 SGHRS and CDR2 YFSETQ. Trimming removed 4 bases at V and 2 bases at J, with 14 bases between. The CDR3 contains 15 residues. CDR3 loop: CASSNRATHTDTQYF. The CDR3 bases are TGCGCCAGCAGCAACCGGGCGACCCACACAGATACGCAGTATTTT.

In this sample, this clonotype turned up many times. The chain employs TRBV29-1 and TRBJ1-1, with D possibly TRBD1 on 6 matching bases. V was trimmed by 3 bases and J by 1 base, leaving 9 bases between them. The CDR3 runs to 13 residues. The germline V gene has CDR1 SQVTM and CDR2 ANQGSEA. The CDR3 is CSVERGANTEAFF. The DNA for the CDR3 is TGCAGCGTTGAGCGGGGGGCGAACACTGAAGCTTTCTTT.

This clonotype was seen at least ten times. This chain uses TRBV29-1 with TRBJ1-1; no firm D call. This CDR3 contains 12 residues. Germline V CDR1 and CDR2: SQVTM, ANQGSEA. V lost 4 bases and J lost 1, with 7 bases in between. CDR3 sequence reads: CSVGRWNTEAFF. The CDR3 DNA reads as TGCAGCGTTGGTCGGTGGAACACTGAAGCTTTCTTT.

The V gene is TRBV7-2, the J gene TRBJ2-7; D perhaps matches TRBD1 (6 bases). V was clipped by 5 bases and J by 5 bases, with 13 bases between them. Germline lookup yields CDR1 SGHTA and CDR2 FQGNSA. There are 13 residues in the CDR3. The CDR3: CASSPQQGHEQYF. The CDR3 DNA follows: TGTGCCAGCAGCCCACAACAGGGTCACGAGCAGTACTTC.

This clonotype occurred many times. V is TRBV10-1 and J is TRBJ2-2, with D unresolved. Trimming cost V 4 bases and J 5 bases, with 8 bases left between them. From germline, CDR1 is WNHNN and CDR2 SYGVQD (reference sequence). This CDR3 comprises 13 residues. CDR3 nucleotide sequence: TGCGCCAGCAGTGTTAAGATGACCGGGGAGCTGTTTTTT. It specifies CASSVKMTGELFF.

This clonotype has at least ten counts. The gene calls are TRBV6-2 or TRBV6-3 and TRBJ1-5; D unresolved. This CDR3 has 16 amino acids. Germline CDR1 is MNHEY and CDR2 is SVGEGT. Deletions cut 3 bases from V and 3 bases from J, with 15 bases between. This CDR3 is CASSYRAATYNQPQHF. The DNA of the CDR3 is TGTGCCAGCAGTTATAGGGCCGCCACTTACAATCAGCCCCAGCATTTT.

The CDR3 nucleotides read TGCGCCAGCAGCTTTCTGGGGGCAGACACAGATACGCAGTATTTT. It encodes CASSFLGADTDTQYF. The rearrangement joins TRBV5-1 to TRBJ2-3; D possibly corresponds to TRBD1 (6 bases). The V gene lost 2 bases and the J gene lost 2 bases, with 12 bases spanning the gap. The CDR3 is 15 residues long. Germline-derived CDR1 and CDR2 are SGHRS and YFSETQ.

This clonotype came up a few times. The V call is TRBV6-5, the J call TRBJ2-5; D is undetermined. The germline gives CDR1 MNHEY, CDR2 SVGAGI. This CDR3 spans 12 amino acids. V was cut by 7 bases and J by 5 bases, with 11 bases left in between. DNA for the CDR3: TGTGCCAGCAACGGCCCAGATGAGACCCAGTACTTC. Amino acids: CASNGPDETQYF.

This clonotype was picked up a small number of times. This chain connects TRBV20-1 to TRBJ1-1; D remains ambiguous. V was trimmed by 8 bases and J by 4 bases, leaving 17 bases between them. Per the germline V gene, CDR1 is DFQATT and CDR2 is SNEGSKA (reference sequence). The CDR3 runs to 13 residues. CDR3 amino acids: CSTIRPRLTEAFF. The CDR3 region has the DNA TGCAGTACGATCCGACCGCGACTCACTGAAGCTTTCTTT.

This clonotype was seen many times. The chain couples TRBV9 to TRBJ2-6; TRBD2 agrees at 7 bases. V was clipped by 3 bases and J by 0 bases; unmatched bases: 9. The CDR3 covers 18 residues. CDR1 and CDR2 from the germline V gene are SGDLS and YYNGEE. CDR3 DNA sequence: TGTGCCAGCAGCGCGGGGAGGGGTTTCCTCTCTGGGGCCAACGTCCTGACTTTC. Translated: CASSAGRGFLSGANVLTF.

The chain carries TRBV3-1 and TRBJ2-6; D is undetermined. This CDR3 is 15 amino acids long. Germline CDR1 is LGHDT and CDR2 is YNNKEL (reference sequence). V was clipped by 3 bases and J by 3 bases, with 9 bases between them. The CDR3 DNA reads TGTGCCAGCAGCCATCTGGGCGGTGGGGCCAACGTCCTGACTTTC. Its protein is CASSHLGGGANVLTF.

In its sample, this clonotype was seen a few times. The rearrangement joins TRBV20-1 to TRBJ1-1; unclear D gene. The CDR3 sequence is 10 residues long. Between the trimmed V and J ends, which lost 5 bases and 10 bases, there was a span of 11 bases. Germline V lookup: CDR1 DFQATT, CDR2 SNEGSKA (reference sequence). The CDR3 loop reads CSAYMEGAFF. CDR3 DNA sequence: TGCAGTGCTTACATGGAGGGAGCTTTCTTT.

The chain has TRBV7-9 and TRBJ1-5; D unresolved. The germline V gene encodes CDR1 SEHNR and CDR2 FQNEAQ (reference sequence). V lost 5 bases to trimming and J lost 4 bases, with 12 bases between them. CDR3 length: 14 residues. The CDR3 DNA follows: TGTGCCAGCAGCAATCGGGATGGAAATCAGCCCCAGCATTTT. Its protein is CASSNRDGNQPQHF.

The chain uses TRBV7-2 and TRBJ2-5; 7 bases fit TRBD2. Germline trimming cut 7 bases from V and 2 bases from J; bases unmatched to any gene: 10. Germline V lookup: CDR1 SGHTA, CDR2 FQGNSA. The CDR3 sequence is 15 residues long. CDR3 residues: CASTHAGVGQETQYF. Here the CDR3 DNA reads TGTGCCAGCACCCACGCGGGAGTAGGTCAAGAGACCCAGTACTTC.

This clonotype was recorded many times. This chain connects TRBV6-2 or TRBV6-3 to TRBJ1-6; no clear D. Germline V gene lookup returns CDR1 MNHEY and CDR2 SVGEGT. The CDR3 is 15 residues long. V was pared by 0 bases and J by 7 bases, with 10 bases between. Here the CDR3 reads CASSYSGIANSPLHF. CDR3 in DNA: TGTGCCAGCAGTTACTCGGGCATAGCCAATTCACCCCTCCACTTT.

The chain links TRBV12-3 or TRBV12-4 to TRBJ2-3; 9 nucleotides line up with TRBD1. V dropped 6 bases and J dropped 4; count of bases not matched to a gene: 8. This CDR3 is 15 amino acids long. The CDR3 DNA follows: TGTGCCAGCAGACCCCTGGGACAGGGACCAGATACGCAGTATTTT. Amino acid sequence: CASRPLGQGPDTQYF.

The chain is built from TRBV5-6 and TRBJ2-6; the D is unclear. V lost 0 bases to trimming and J lost 0 bases, with 7 bases between them. The CDR3 extends over 16 amino acids. Germline V gives CDR1 SGHDT, CDR2 YYEEEE. The chain's CDR3 is CASSLAAVSGANVLTF. The DNA of the CDR3 is TGTGCCAGCAGCTTGGCCGCCGTCTCTGGGGCCAACGTCCTGACTTTC.

The J gene is TRBJ2-5, the V gene TRBV3-1, with a weak D call TRBD2 (6 bases). Germline CDR1 and CDR2: LGHDT and YNNKEL (reference sequence). With 4 bases removed from V and 5 bases from J, the gap between germline ends came to 11 bases. The CDR3 spans 13 residues. CDR3 nucleotides: TGTGCCAGCAGCCGGGACTCCGTGGAGACCCAGTACTTC. Protein sequence: CASSRDSVETQYF.

This clonotype was detected only a few times. This rearrangement joins TRBV5-1 to TRBJ2-7; 7 nucleotides line up with TRBD1. V lost 3 bases and J lost 2; bases outside the gene matches: 8. The CDR3 has 15 residues. Germline V gene lookup returns CDR1 SGHRS and CDR2 YFSETQ. The DNA of the CDR3 is TGCGCCAGCAGCTCAACCGGGACAGTAGCCTACGAGCAGTACTTC. Translation gives CASSSTGTVAYEQYF.

This clonotype was recorded many times. The rearrangement links TRBV27 to TRBJ2-7, with 8 positions matching TRBD1. Unmatched junction bases numbered 7, after V lost 4 bases and J lost 5 bases. This CDR3 has 14 amino acids. Per the germline V gene, CDR1 is MNHEY and CDR2 is SMNVEV (reference sequence). CDR3 sequence reads: CASSSDRGINEQYF. CDR3 DNA sequence: TGTGCCAGCAGTTCCGACAGGGGAATAAACGAGCAGTACTTC.